A selection of T cell receptor beta chains follows, all from one sample in a study of blood T cell repertoires in COVID-19. Clones were read by immunoSEQ multiplex PCR, and TCRdb kept only the in-frame ones, dropping some. Of under 250,000 clones listed, about nine tenths are singletons. Sample: peripheral blood. These receptor sequences come from a man aged 55-75 years who had recovered from COVID-19. Each CDR3 is given with its conserved first and last residue. A D gene is named only where the DNA matches it firmly. Only some rows state a clone size, as once, few, many or a class for expanded clones.

CDR3nt: TGTGCCAGCAGCTTTACAGGGTTAGGGCAGCCCCAGCATTTT; CDR3aa: CASSFTGLGQPQHF; abundance: NA; j_gene: TRBJ1-5; v_gene: TRBV5-6; d_gene: NA
CDR3nt: TGCGCCAGCAGTTCTATCAGCGGGGGGGCCCACAATGAGCAGTTCTTC; CDR3aa: CASSSISGGAHNEQFF; abundance: NA; j_gene: TRBJ2-1; v_gene: TRBV5-1; d_gene: TRBD2
CDR3nt: TGTGCCAGCAGTTACTCTTTGGTTGCAGGGGACACGCAGTATTTT; CDR3aa: CASSYSLVAGDTQYF; abundance: NA; j_gene: TRBJ2-3; v_gene: TRBV6-5; d_gene: NA
CDR3nt: TGTGCCACCAGTGACGAGGGATCACCCGGGGAGCTGTTTTTT; CDR3aa: CATSDEGSPGELFF; abundance: NA; j_gene: TRBJ2-2; v_gene: TRBV24-1; d_gene: NA
CDR3nt: TGTGCCATCAGAGAAACAGGGCGGGAGCTGTTTTTT; CDR3aa: CAIRETGRELFF; abundance: NA; j_gene: TRBJ2-2; v_gene: TRBV10-3; d_gene: NA
CDR3nt: TGCGCCAGCAGCTTAGGACTGTATTCCTACGAGCAGTACTTC; CDR3aa: CASSLGLYSYEQYF; abundance: NA; j_gene: TRBJ2-7; v_gene: TRBV5-1; d_gene: NA
CDR3nt: TGTGCCAGCTCACCACTGGGGACAGGGGGGACTGAAGCTTTCTTT; CDR3aa: CASSPLGTGGTEAFF; abundance: NA; j_gene: TRBJ1-1; v_gene: TRBV18; d_gene: TRBD1
CDR3nt: TGTGCCAGCAGCCCCACTCCCGGGACAGGGCAAAACATTCAGTACTTC; CDR3aa: CASSPTPGTGQNIQYF; abundance: NA; j_gene: TRBJ2-4; v_gene: TRBV7-3; d_gene: TRBD1
CDR3nt: TGTGCCAGCAGCTTTACACAGGGAGAGCATTCACCCCTCCACTTT; CDR3aa: CASSFTQGEHSPLHF; abundance: NA; j_gene: TRBJ1-6; v_gene: TRBV13; d_gene: NA
CDR3nt: TGTGCCAGCAGCTCAAGGGGTACAGATACGCAGTATTTT; CDR3aa: CASSSRGTDTQYF; abundance: NA; j_gene: TRBJ2-3; v_gene: TRBV5-6; d_gene: NA
CDR3nt: TGTGCCAGCACCGTACAGGGTAAAACTGAAGCTTTCTTT; CDR3aa: CASTVQGKTEAFF; abundance: few; j_gene: TRBJ1-1; v_gene: TRBV5-4; d_gene: NA
CDR3nt: TGTGCCACCAGTGATTTCAACTTCAATGAGCAGTTCTTC; CDR3aa: CATSDFNFNEQFF; abundance: NA; j_gene: TRBJ2-1; v_gene: TRBV24-1; d_gene: NA
CDR3nt: TGTGCCAGCGGGGCTTATAACGGGGAGCTGTTTTTT; CDR3aa: CASGAYNGELFF; abundance: NA; j_gene: TRBJ2-2; v_gene: TRBV9; d_gene: NA
CDR3nt: TGCGCCAGCAGCGAGGGTAACACTGAAGCTTTCTTT; CDR3aa: CASSEGNTEAFF; abundance: NA; j_gene: TRBJ1-1; v_gene: TRBV5-1; d_gene: NA
CDR3nt: TGTGCCAGCAGACCACCGGACAGGGTTAACGAGCAGTACTTC; CDR3aa: CASRPPDRVNEQYF; abundance: NA; j_gene: TRBJ2-7; v_gene: TRBV5-4; d_gene: TRBD1
CDR3nt: TGTGCCAGCAGTCGGACTAGTGGGGGGTACGAGCAGTACTTC; CDR3aa: CASSRTSGGYEQYF; abundance: NA; j_gene: TRBJ2-7; v_gene: TRBV6-5; d_gene: TRBD2
CDR3nt: TGTGCCTGGAGTGTAAGCGGGCTCAGCTACGAGCAGTACTTC; CDR3aa: CAWSVSGLSYEQYF; abundance: NA; j_gene: TRBJ2-7; v_gene: TRBV30; d_gene: NA
CDR3nt: TGTGCCAGTAGTCCAAGTACAGGGGGCCTGGAGCAGTACTTC; CDR3aa: CASSPSTGGLEQYF; abundance: NA; j_gene: TRBJ2-7; v_gene: TRBV19; d_gene: TRBD1
CDR3nt: TGTGCCATCAGCGGGGGATCTAATCAGCCCCAGCATTTT; CDR3aa: CAISGGSNQPQHF; abundance: NA; j_gene: TRBJ1-5; v_gene: TRBV10-3; d_gene: NA
CDR3nt: TGTGCCTGGGCTTTTGAAACTAGCGGGAGGTATGAGCAGTTCTTC; CDR3aa: CAWAFETSGRYEQFF; abundance: NA; j_gene: TRBJ2-1; v_gene: TRBV30; d_gene: TRBD2
CDR3nt: TGCGCCAGCAGCGAAACCAAAACCCGGAATGAAAAACTGTTTTTT; CDR3aa: CASSETKTRNEKLFF; abundance: NA; j_gene: TRBJ1-4; v_gene: TRBV4-1; d_gene: NA
CDR3nt: TGTGCCAGCAGTTTCCTCAGGGGCCACGGCTACACCTTC; CDR3aa: CASSFLRGHGYTF; abundance: NA; j_gene: TRBJ1-2; v_gene: TRBV27; d_gene: NA
CDR3nt: TGCAGTGCTAGCACTGCCTATGGCTACACCTTC; CDR3aa: CSASTAYGYTF; abundance: NA; j_gene: TRBJ1-2; v_gene: TRBV20-1; d_gene: NA
CDR3nt: TGCGCCAGCAGCTTGGGGGCAGAAACGAATCAGCCCCAGCATTTT; CDR3aa: CASSLGAETNQPQHF; abundance: NA; j_gene: TRBJ1-5; v_gene: TRBV5-1; d_gene: NA
CDR3nt: TGTGCCAGCAGCTTGGGGGGACGGGGGGACACCGGGGAGCTGTTTTTT; CDR3aa: CASSLGGRGDTGELFF; abundance: NA; j_gene: TRBJ2-2; v_gene: TRBV5-4; d_gene: TRBD2
CDR3nt: TGTGCCAGCAGCTTAGCGGCAGGATCCTCTCAAGAGACCCAGTACTTC; CDR3aa: CASSLAAGSSQETQYF; abundance: NA; j_gene: TRBJ2-5; v_gene: TRBV7-6; d_gene: NA
CDR3nt: TGTGCCAGTAGCGCTTCAGGGGTCTCAGTCTACACCTTC; CDR3aa: CASSASGVSVYTF; abundance: NA; j_gene: TRBJ1-2; v_gene: TRBV19; d_gene: NA
CDR3nt: TGCGCCAGCAGCCCCGGGGGATTTCCCACTAATGAAAAACTGTTTTTT; CDR3aa: CASSPGGFPTNEKLFF; abundance: NA; j_gene: TRBJ1-4; v_gene: TRBV5-1; d_gene: NA
CDR3nt: TGTGCCAGCCGATTAACCACTACCACAGATACGCAGTATTTT; CDR3aa: CASRLTTTTDTQYF; abundance: NA; j_gene: TRBJ2-3; v_gene: TRBV6-5; d_gene: NA
CDR3nt: TGTGCCAGCAGTCGTATCTCAGGCACTGAAGCTTTCTTT; CDR3aa: CASSRISGTEAFF; abundance: NA; j_gene: TRBJ1-1; v_gene: TRBV6-5; d_gene: NA
CDR3nt: TGTGCCTGGAGCGGGACAGGGGGCGATCAGCCCCAGCATTTT; CDR3aa: CAWSGTGGDQPQHF; abundance: NA; j_gene: TRBJ1-5; v_gene: TRBV30; d_gene: TRBD1
CDR3nt: TGTGCCAGCAGTACCCCCGGGTTTACGCAGTATTTT; CDR3aa: CASSTPGFTQYF; abundance: NA; j_gene: TRBJ2-3; v_gene: TRBV6-5; d_gene: NA
CDR3nt: TGTGCCAGCAGTGAAGGAACAAGAGGGAGGTCCTTATACGAGCAGTACTTC; CDR3aa: CASSEGTRGRSLYEQYF; abundance: NA; j_gene: TRBJ2-7; v_gene: TRBV6-1; d_gene: NA
CDR3nt: TGTGCCAGCAGCACAACAGGGGGCAACACTGAAGCTTTCTTT; CDR3aa: CASSTTGGNTEAFF; abundance: NA; j_gene: TRBJ1-1; v_gene: TRBV7-9; d_gene: TRBD1
CDR3nt: TGCAGTGCTAGTCAGGCGGGAGCCTACAATGAGCAGTTCTTC; CDR3aa: CSASQAGAYNEQFF; abundance: NA; j_gene: TRBJ2-1; v_gene: TRBV20-1; d_gene: TRBD2
CDR3nt: TGTGCCAGCAGCGAAGGGACAGGGGGCTCTGGAAACACCATATATTTT; CDR3aa: CASSEGTGGSGNTIYF; abundance: NA; j_gene: TRBJ1-3; v_gene: TRBV5-6; d_gene: TRBD1
CDR3nt: TGCGCCAGCAGCTTGGTCCGGGGGGGTAACAATGAGCAGTTCTTC; CDR3aa: CASSLVRGGNNEQFF; abundance: few; j_gene: TRBJ2-1; v_gene: TRBV5-1; d_gene: TRBD2
CDR3nt: TGCGCCAGCGGGGGGACTTCCACAGATACGCAGTATTTT; CDR3aa: CASGGTSTDTQYF; abundance: NA; j_gene: TRBJ2-3; v_gene: TRBV5-1; d_gene: NA
CDR3nt: TGTGCCAGCAGCCTCGGGACTCCCAGTTACGAGCAGTACTTC; CDR3aa: CASSLGTPSYEQYF; abundance: NA; j_gene: TRBJ2-7; v_gene: TRBV11-2; d_gene: NA
CDR3nt: TGTGCTAGTGGTTTAGACAGATTGAACACTGAAGCTTTCTTT; CDR3aa: CASGLDRLNTEAFF; abundance: NA; j_gene: TRBJ1-1; v_gene: TRBV12-5; d_gene: NA
CDR3nt: TGTGCCAGCGGTAGCCTCAATGAGCAGTTCTTC; CDR3aa: CASGSLNEQFF; abundance: NA; j_gene: TRBJ2-1; v_gene: TRBV9; d_gene: NA
CDR3nt: TGCGCCAGCAGCTTGGGGGGGACAGGAAATGGCTACACCTTC; CDR3aa: CASSLGGTGNGYTF; abundance: large; j_gene: TRBJ1-2; v_gene: TRBV5-1; d_gene: TRBD1
CDR3nt: TGTGCCAGCAGCTTAGGAAGGGGGTTTGGCTACACCTTC; CDR3aa: CASSLGRGFGYTF; abundance: NA; j_gene: TRBJ1-2; v_gene: TRBV7-3; d_gene: NA
CDR3nt: TGTGCCAGCAGCTTGACAGGCCTTGGCACTGAAGCTTTCTTT; CDR3aa: CASSLTGLGTEAFF; abundance: NA; j_gene: TRBJ1-1; v_gene: TRBV25-1; d_gene: NA
CDR3nt: TGCGCCAGCAGCCCTGGGAGACTAGCGGGAGAGTACGAGCAGTACTTC; CDR3aa: CASSPGRLAGEYEQYF; abundance: NA; j_gene: TRBJ2-7; v_gene: TRBV5-1; d_gene: TRBD2
CDR3nt: TGTGCCAGCAGCTTGGATCCTACTAGCGGGGGCACAGATACGCAGTATTTT; CDR3aa: CASSLDPTSGGTDTQYF; abundance: NA; j_gene: TRBJ2-3; v_gene: TRBV5-6; d_gene: TRBD2
CDR3nt: TGTGCCAGTAGTATCGGGGCTGGACAGGGGGGCTATGGCTACACCTTC; CDR3aa: CASSIGAGQGGYGYTF; abundance: NA; j_gene: TRBJ1-2; v_gene: TRBV19; d_gene: TRBD1
CDR3nt: TGCGCCAGTCGGGTGGGGGCGGTTGAAGATACGCAGTATTTT; CDR3aa: CASRVGAVEDTQYF; abundance: NA; j_gene: TRBJ2-3; v_gene: TRBV5-1; d_gene: NA
CDR3nt: TGTGCCAGTGCCTCCCCCGGGACTTCGGAAAAACTGTTTTTT; CDR3aa: CASASPGTSEKLFF; abundance: NA; j_gene: TRBJ1-4; v_gene: TRBV6-5; d_gene: NA